The present T cell receptor beta chain was sequenced within a study of siplizumab effects on memory and regulatory T cells. Overall study results and limits: Naive T cells were seen as more diverse than memory cells and as major alloresponse contributors. Neither a naive nor a memory phenotype was assignable to roughly 75-95% of proliferating CD4+ or CD8+ clones. Among mappable alloreactive CD4+ clones, the Treg-derived fraction averaged approximately 73% with siplizumab versus about 25% in controls.

Profiled with immunoSEQ multiplex PCR; TCRdb holds only in-frame clones, not every one. Here the sample spans some 97,000 clones, about 91% being singletons. V lost 2 bases to trimming and J lost 7 bases; unmatched junction nucleotides: 11. The germline CDR1 and CDR2 sequences are MNHEY and SVGAGI. The CDR3 extends over 16 amino acids. Comments on this clone: Its antigen is unknown.

The receptor's source is a human donor in good health. The V call is TRBV6-5, the J call TRBJ2-7; 10 bases are shared with TRBD2. The sample consisted of CD4+ T cells sorted from blood. The CDR3 sequence: CASSYEPLAGLVEQYF. As DNA, the CDR3 is TGTGCCAGCAGTTACGAGCCACTAGCGGGGTTGGTTGAGCAGTACTTC.